This is a list of T cell receptor beta chains from one sample in a study of CD8 T cells in Susac syndrome. TCRdb reprocessed the immunoSEQ multiplex PCR reads with MiXCR, giving one entry per CDR3 protein. The sample carries 70,000 to 100,000 distinct CDR3 sequences, approximately 96% recorded once. The sequenced material came from CD8+ T cells from PBMCs. The receptors stem from a human donor with Susac syndrome. Both conserved end residues are part of each CDR3. A D gene is named only where the DNA matches it firmly. Expanded clones are given a class, and other clones once, few, many or no size at all.

.	TRBV29-1	TRBD1	TRBJ2-1	TGCAGCGTTGAAGGTGCCGGGACAGTATACAATGAGCAGTTCTTC	CSVEGAGTVYNEQFF
.	TRBV5-1	.	TRBJ2-1	TGCGCCAGCAGTGGGGAGGCCGCTGCCAATGAGCAGTTCTTC	CASSGEAAANEQFF
.	TRBV20-1	TRBD1	TRBJ1-5	TGCAGTGCTAGGGGGACAGCTAGGTTATCCAATCAGCCCCAGCATTTT	CSARGTARLSNQPQHF
.	TRBV6-2/TRBV6-3	.	TRBJ2-1	TGTGCCAGCAGTTACGATCCATTTAGCGGCAATGAGCAGTTCTTC	CASSYDPFSGNEQFF
.	TRBV27	.	TRBJ2-7	TGTGCCAGCAGTTTGGAGTTTGGGACTTCCTACGAGCAGTACTTC	CASSLEFGTSYEQYF
.	TRBV18	.	TRBJ1-5	TGTGCCAGCTCACCTCTCGGAGGCGGCCAGCCCCAGCATTTT	CASSPLGGGQPQHF
.	TRBV20-1	.	TRBJ1-6	TGCAGTGCTGACCGGGACAAAGATGAGGGGTTCAATTCACCCCTCCACTTT	CSADRDKDEGFNSPLHF
.	TRBV20-1	.	TRBJ2-7	TGCAGTGCTAGAGGTGGCTACGAGCAGTACTTC	CSARGGYEQYF
.	TRBV27	TRBD1	TRBJ2-1	TGTGCCAGCGGGACAGGGGGCCCAACCTACAATGAGCAGTTCTTC	CASGTGGPTYNEQFF
.	TRBV5-1	.	TRBJ1-2	TGCGCCAGCAGCTTCGGGGCAGGCTATGGCTACACCTTC	CASSFGAGYGYTF
once	TRBV30	TRBD1	TRBJ1-2	TGTGCCTGTCTGGGACAGGGCTGTGGCTACACCTTC	CACLGQGCGYTF
.	TRBV4-3	.	TRBJ2-7	TGCGCCAGCAGCCAAGAAGCCAGCGTCTCCTACGAGCAGTACTTC	CASSQEASVSYEQYF
.	TRBV12-3/TRBV12-4	.	TRBJ2-4	TGTGCCAGCAGCGTCGCACAGAACATTCAGTACTTC	CASSVAQNIQYF
.	TRBV28	.	TRBJ1-5	TGTGCCAGCAGTTTGGACAGTGCGGATCAGCCCCAGCATTTT	CASSLDSADQPQHF
.	TRBV12-3/TRBV12-4	TRBD1	TRBJ2-5	TGTGCCAGCAGTTCCCTTGGGACAGAGCAAGAGACCCAGTACTTC	CASSSLGTEQETQYF
.	TRBV4-2	.	TRBJ2-1	TGTGCCAGCAGCCAAGCCTGGGGGAATGAGCAGTTCTTC	CASSQAWGNEQFF
.	TRBV28	TRBD1	TRBJ2-5	TGTGCCAGCAGTTTCCCTCGGACAGGGCACGAGACCCAGTACTTC	CASSFPRTGHETQYF
.	TRBV19	TRBD1	TRBJ2-3	TGTGCCAGTAGTATAGTTCCGGGACAGGGTGAAGATACGCAGTATTTT	CASSIVPGQGEDTQYF
.	TRBV29-1	TRBD2	TRBJ2-3	TGCAGCGTTGACTCTCGTTGGAGCGGGGGTGGAGATACGCAGTATTTT	CSVDSRWSGGGDTQYF
.	TRBV27	TRBD2	TRBJ2-5	TGTGCCAGCTCCCTAGCGGCGGGAGTTCGAGAGACCCAGTACTTC	CASSLAAGVRETQYF
.	TRBV25-1	.	TRBJ2-1	TGTGCCAGCAGTGAAGGCGGAGGAGGCAATGAGCAGTTCTTC	CASSEGGGGNEQFF
.	TRBV7-6	TRBD2	TRBJ2-5	TGTGCCAGCAGCCTGGAGTCTAGCGGGAGATTTGAGACCCAGTACTTC	CASSLESSGRFETQYF
.	TRBV28	.	TRBJ2-2	TGTGCCAGCAGTTTTCGGGCAGTAGTCGACACCGGGGAGCTGTTTTTT	CASSFRAVVDTGELFF
.	TRBV12-3/TRBV12-4	TRBD2	TRBJ2-1	TGTGCCAGCGGGGGACTAGCGCCCAATGAGCAGTTCTTC	CASGGLAPNEQFF
.	TRBV12-3/TRBV12-4	.	TRBJ2-1	TGTGCCAGCAGTTTAGGACTCGATGAGCAGTTCTTC	CASSLGLDEQFF
.	TRBV28	.	TRBJ2-7	TGTGCCAGCAGTTTTGGCACTCCGGACGGATCCTACGAGCAGTACTTC	CASSFGTPDGSYEQYF
once	TRBV12-3/TRBV12-4	.	TRBJ2-7	TGTGCCAGCATTGGGGCGGGGTCCTACGAGCAGTACTTC	CASIGAGSYEQYF
.	TRBV15	TRBD2	TRBJ2-3	TGTGCCACCAGCGAAGCGGGAACCCGGGTGAGCACAGATACGCAGTATTTT	CATSEAGTRVSTDTQYF
.	TRBV7-2	.	TRBJ2-5	TGTGCCAGCAGCTTACGGGACCAAGAGACCCAGTACTTC	CASSLRDQETQYF
once	TRBV19	.	TRBJ1-2	TGTGCCAGTAGTCCACGGGCCTATGGCTACACCTTC	CASSPRAYGYTF
.	TRBV5-6	.	TRBJ1-2	TGTGCCAGCAGCTTGATAGGGAGCAACTATGGCTACACCTTC	CASSLIGSNYGYTF
.	TRBV20-1	.	TRBJ2-7	TGCAGTGCTAGAGGTGGGGGCAGCTACGAGCAGTACTTC	CSARGGGSYEQYF
.	TRBV7-2	TRBD1	TRBJ1-2	TGTGCCAGCAGCGACACGACAGGGGGCGACTATGGCTACACCTTC	CASSDTTGGDYGYTF
.	TRBV29-1	TRBD1	TRBJ2-3	TGCAGCGTTGTTTGGGGGACAGGGTATATAGATACGCAGTATTTT	CSVVWGTGYIDTQYF
.	TRBV7-2	TRBD1	TRBJ2-7	TGTGCCAGCAGCTTTTTGGGGACAGGGGGCCTCCAGGCCTACGAGCAGTACTTC	CASSFLGTGGLQAYEQYF
once	TRBV6-4	.	TRBJ2-3	TGTGCCAGCAGTCCCCGCTGGAGAAGTCCGGGGACAGATACGCAGTATTTT	CASSPRWRSPGTDTQYF
.	TRBV18	.	TRBJ2-3	TGTGCCAGCTCACGGACCACAGATACGCAGTATTTT	CASSRTTDTQYF
.	TRBV7-3	TRBD2	TRBJ2-3	TGTGCCAGCAGCCGATGGGAGCGGGGGGTAGGCACAGATACGCAGTATTTT	CASSRWERGVGTDTQYF
.	TRBV20-1	TRBD2	TRBJ2-1	TGCAGTACCAATTTGGGCGGGAGCTCCTACAATGAGCAGTTCTTC	CSTNLGGSSYNEQFF
.	TRBV11-2	.	TRBJ1-1	TGTGCCAGCAGCTTAGATCGTCGGTTCGAGGGAAACACTGAAGCTTTCTTT	CASSLDRRFEGNTEAFF